Listed below are T cell receptor beta chains from one sample, sequenced in a study of control samples from healthy donors and cancer patients. Only in-frame clones appear in the TCRdb table, and some are missing; sequencing was by immunoSEQ multiplex PCR. The table includes roughly 100,000 clones, 88% detected once. The sequenced material came from blood. Source of these receptors: a man aged 25 to 40 in good health. Both conserved end residues are part of each CDR3. Fields, in order: J gene, D gene, V gene, CDR3 length, clone size, CDR3 protein, CDR3 DNA. The D gene is left open where the match is weak. The size entry is marked missing in some rows and otherwise reads once, few, many or a size class.

>TRBJ2-7|NA|TRBV19|14|once
CASSRRDAAYEQYF
TGTGCCAGTAGTAGGCGGGACGCCGCCTACGAGCAGTACTTC
>TRBJ2-7|TRBD2|TRBV9|15|few
CASSVTGGSGGEQYF
TGTGCCAGCAGCGTAACCGGCGGGAGCGGTGGCGAGCAGTACTTC
>TRBJ2-7|TRBD2|TRBV24-1|13|NA
CATSEAGDYEQYF
TGTGCCACCAGTGAAGCGGGGGATTACGAGCAGTACTTC
>TRBJ2-5|NA|TRBV10-3|13|NA
CAISESYRETQYF
TGTGCCATCAGTGAGTCATACAGGGAGACCCAGTACTTC
>TRBJ2-5|TRBD2|TRBV7-2|14|NA
CASSSSGRGETQYF
TGTGCCAGCAGCTCAAGCGGGAGGGGCGAGACCCAGTACTTC
>TRBJ2-7|NA|TRBV7-8|14|NA
CASSFGGRNYEQYF
TGTGCCAGCAGCTTTGGGGGGAGGAACTACGAGCAGTACTTC
>TRBJ2-1|TRBD1|TRBV28|17|NA
CASSYAAGGILYNEQFF
TGTGCCAGCAGTTATGCGGCAGGGGGTATTTTATACAATGAGCAGTTCTTC
>TRBJ2-1|NA|TRBV5-1|14|NA
CASSNSYSYNEQFF
TGCGCCAGCAGTAACTCCTACTCCTACAATGAGCAGTTCTTC
>TRBJ2-2|NA|TRBV15|16|NA
CATSRGGAVGGGELFF
TGTGCCACCAGCAGAGGGGGAGCGGTTGGGGGCGGGGAGCTGTTTTTT
>TRBJ1-2|NA|TRBV27|14|NA
CASSFAGVGRGYTF
TGTGCCAGCAGTTTCGCCGGGGTTGGCCGCGGCTACACCTTC
>TRBJ2-1|TRBD2|TRBV3-1/TRBV3-2|16|NA
CASSPLAGGAYNEQFF
TGTGCCAGCAGCCCATTAGCGGGAGGAGCCTACAATGAGCAGTTCTTC
>TRBJ1-5|NA|TRBV19|15|NA
CASSITGYSNQPQHF
TGTGCCAGTAGTATAACAGGATATAGCAATCAGCCCCAGCATTTT
>TRBJ2-7|NA|TRBV7-3|13|NA
CASSPTGGNEQYF
TGTGCCAGCAGTCCGACAGGAGGGAACGAGCAGTACTTC
>TRBJ1-1|TRBD1|TRBV10-3|15|NA
CAIRISGGEDTEAFF
TGTGCCATCAGGATATCAGGGGGCGAGGACACTGAAGCTTTCTTT
>TRBJ1-5|NA|TRBV12-5|15|NA
CASGSWTSQGQPQHF
TGTGCTAGTGGCTCCTGGACCAGTCAAGGTCAGCCCCAGCATTTT
>TRBJ2-1|TRBD2|TRBV14|16|once
CASSPRGVALSNEQFF
TGTGCCAGCAGCCCCCGGGGGGTAGCGCTAAGCAATGAGCAGTTCTTC
>TRBJ2-3|NA|TRBV20-1|13|NA
CSATDQGTDTQYF
TGCAGTGCTACTGATCAGGGCACAGATACGCAGTATTTT
>TRBJ2-7|NA|TRBV28|14|NA
CASSLVGGAYEQYF
TGTGCCAGCAGTTTAGTCGGGGGCGCCTACGAGCAGTACTTC
>TRBJ2-7|TRBD2|TRBV27|14|NA
CASSPGTSGYEQYF
TGTGCCAGCAGTCCCGGGACTAGCGGCTACGAGCAGTACTTC
>TRBJ1-5|TRBD1|TRBV2|15|NA
CASSADRDDNQPQHF
TGTGCCAGCAGCGCGGACAGGGATGACAATCAGCCCCAGCATTTT
>TRBJ2-3|TRBD1|TRBV4-3|16|NA
CASSQDWGTDTDTQYF
TGCGCCAGCAGCCAAGACTGGGGGACAGACACAGATACGCAGTATTTT
>TRBJ1-2|TRBD1|TRBV6-5|16|once
CASSYEGQGAIYGYTF
TGTGCCAGCAGTTACGAGGGACAGGGGGCGATCTATGGCTACACCTTC
>TRBJ2-7|TRBD2|TRBV18|18|few
CASSPYPRRTSGNYEQYF
TGTGCCAGCTCACCCTACCCCCGGCGGACTAGCGGCAACTACGAGCAGTACTTC
>TRBJ1-5|TRBD1|TRBV2|14|NA
CASTNRGGNQPQHF
TGTGCCAGCACAAACAGGGGCGGTAATCAGCCCCAGCATTTT
>TRBJ2-1|TRBD2|TRBV7-9|15|NA
CASSLHQTSVNEQFF
TGTGCCAGCAGCTTACACCAGACTAGCGTCAATGAGCAGTTCTTC
>TRBJ2-7|NA|TRBV6-1|15|NA
CASSEGSALSYEQYF
TGTGCCAGCAGTGAAGGGAGCGCCCTCTCCTACGAGCAGTACTTC
>TRBJ2-7|TRBD2|TRBV5-1|15|NA
CASSFLAGGQYEQYF
TGCGCCAGCAGCTTTTTAGCGGGAGGGCAATACGAGCAGTACTTC
>TRBJ2-3|NA|TRBV4-1|14|NA
CASSRDTNTDTQYF
TGCGCCAGCAGCCGGGACACAAACACAGATACGCAGTATTTT